The present T cell receptor beta chain was sequenced within a study of graft-versus-host responses after intestinal transplantation. On the study more broadly: Anti-thymocyte globulin induction was given to all recipients, followed by tacrolimus and steroids for 2 to 3 years. Study-wide results and limits: Association was observed between peak circulating GvH clone levels and early post-transplant HvG declines. High graft-versus-host to host-versus-graft clonal ratios were found in allografts of patients who had graft-donor T cell macrochimerism.

With regard to this clone: Its antigen remains unidentified.

TCRdb keeps only in-frame clones here, not all; method: immunoSEQ multiplex PCR. The table records about 50,000 clones, around 90% of them present only once. This CDR3 has 12 amino acids. Trimming cost V 1 base and J 6 bases; bases outside gene matches: 0. Germline CDR1 and CDR2: SQVTM and ANQGSEA. The sequenced sample was unstimulated CD4+ T cells sorted from spleen or lymph node cells, obtained before transplant. The J gene is TRBJ2-3, the V gene TRBV29-1; 8 nucleotides agree with TRBD2. The sequence was obtained from a human donor who was the organ donor for an intestinal transplant. CDR3 sequence reads: CSVEAGGDTQYF. CDR3 coding DNA: TGCAGCGTTGAAGCGGGAGGGGATACGCAGTATTTT.